The TCR beta chain under discussion was sequenced for a study of metastatic and nonmetastatic thyroid tumors. Study in general: The study looked at repertoires side by side in blood and in tumor or nodule tissue from malignant and benign thyroid patients. Study outcomes and limitations: It was reportedly found that TCR beta diversity was significantly higher in malignant thyroid tumors than in benign nodules, a difference seen in both blood and tumor samples.

The CDR3 has 16 amino acids. The germline V gene has CDR1 DFQATT and CDR2 SNEGSKA (reference sequence). Trimming cost V 1 base and J 2 bases; bases outside gene matches: 5. In this sample, this clone turned up many times. The antigen is not known. With MiXCR, TCRdb called clones anew from the PCR reads. The table has about 93,000 clones, 10% to 15% seen once; the top ten hold approximately 10%. Patients were all untreated before their thyroid surgery. This chain uses TRBV20-1 with TRBJ2-3; 11 bases align to TRBD2. The receptor comes from a female donor with papillary thyroid cancer or a benign thyroid nodule (not recorded which). Some clones in this sample may be carry-over from other donors' samples. Specimen: blood. This chain's CDR3 is CSARALLAGDTDTQYF. The CDR3 region has the DNA TGCAGTGCTAGAGCCCTACTAGCGGGGGACACAGATACGCAGTATTTT.